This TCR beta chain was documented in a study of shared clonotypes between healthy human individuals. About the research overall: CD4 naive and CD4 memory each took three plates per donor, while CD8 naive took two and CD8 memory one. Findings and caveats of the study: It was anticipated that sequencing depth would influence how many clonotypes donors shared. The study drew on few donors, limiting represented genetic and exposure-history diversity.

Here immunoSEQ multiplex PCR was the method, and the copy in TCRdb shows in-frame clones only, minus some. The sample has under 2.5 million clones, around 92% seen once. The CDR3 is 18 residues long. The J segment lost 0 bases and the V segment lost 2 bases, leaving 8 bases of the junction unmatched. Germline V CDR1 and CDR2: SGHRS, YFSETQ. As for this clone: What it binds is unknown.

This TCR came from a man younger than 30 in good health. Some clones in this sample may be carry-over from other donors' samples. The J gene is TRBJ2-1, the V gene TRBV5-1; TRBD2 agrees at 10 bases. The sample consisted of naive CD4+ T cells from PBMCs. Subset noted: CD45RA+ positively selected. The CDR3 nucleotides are TGCGCCAGCAGCTTACCGGGACTAGCGTTTAGCTCCTACAATGAGCAGTTCTTC. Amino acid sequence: CASSLPGLAFSSYNEQFF.